This TCR beta chain is from a study of blood T cell repertoires in COVID-19. Study-level background: The origin of the acute and convalescent COVID-19 samples was the United States, Italy and Spain. PBMCs, B-cell-depleted T cells, or T cells were the source of the cDNA or gDNA that made up the material.

CDR3 size: 13 residues. V shed 6 bases and J shed 4 bases, with 12 bases lying between them. Looked up from germline, CDR1 is SNHLY and CDR2 is FYNNEI. Authors' analysis steps: Nucleated cell number was recorded as an estimate derived from reference gene primer amplification. The repertoire was sequenced with immunoSEQ multiplex PCR; TCRdb's copy has only in-frame clones and lacks some. V and J calls and clone size come straight from that table; D and trimming were deduced from the DNA. The data hold some 250,000 clones, with around 82% observed a single time. This receptor was taken from a man aged 80 or over with acute or convalescent COVID-19. Material for sequencing was peripheral blood. J is TRBJ1-2 and V is TRBV2; the D gene is possibly TRBD1 (6 bases). CDR3: CASREDSPYGYTF. The CDR3 nucleotides read TGTGCCAGCAGAGAGGACAGCCCCTATGGCTACACCTTC.